This section outlines one TCR beta chain sequence together with its context. Germline V gene data show CDR1 as SGHAT and CDR2 as FQNNGV. Trimming pared 4 bases from V and 1 base from J, leaving 7 bases between. The CDR3 covers 13 residues. TCRdb's copy holds only in-frame clones and misses some; the assay was immunoSEQ multiplex PCR. The table includes some 70,000 clones, 95% to 97% detected once. The source of the sample is a study of technical replicates of blood from a few donors. Sequencing input: T cells isolated from PBMCs. The J gene is TRBJ1-1, the V gene TRBV11-2; D may be TRBD1 (5 bases). The sequence came from a human donor in good health. CDR3 sequence (DNA): TGTGCCAGCAGCTCACAGGCGAACACTGAAGCTTTCTTT. Encoded protein: CASSSQANTEAFF.